The 29 T cell receptor beta chains reported below all come from one sample, sequenced in a study of shared T cell receptors in the human thymus. TCRdb's table, derived via immunoSEQ multiplex PCR, lists solely in-frame clones and lacks some. The sample has hundreds of thousands of clones, 88% seen once. The sample also formed part of further work on human thymus T cells.

The sequenced sample consisted of thymocytes. These receptors were taken from a boy in the first two years of life with a congenital heart defect.

The V and J genes are TRBV27 and TRBJ2-3; the match to TRBD2 covers 12 bases. Germline-derived CDR1 and CDR2 are MNHEY and SMNVEV (reference sequence). The CDR3 spans 16 residues. V shed 2 bases, J shed 11 bases, and the junction held 11 bases outside the gene matches. DNA of the CDR3: TGTGCCAGCAGTTTAATCCCGGGACTAGCGGGCCAAAGGCAGTATTTT. Translating gives CASSLIPGLAGQRQYF.

This chain's CDR3 is CASIAGGRDTQYF. Here the CDR3 DNA reads TGTGCCAGCATAGCGGGAGGTAGAGATACGCAGTATTTT. This sequence joins TRBV2 and TRBJ2-3; 10 positions agree with TRBD2. The V gene's germline CDR1 is SNHLY and CDR2 FYNNEI. This CDR3 is 13 amino acids long. Trimming took 7 bases from V and 5 from J; bases not matched to a gene: 3.

The chain links TRBV27 to TRBJ2-1, with D possibly being TRBD2 (6 bases). From germline, CDR1 is MNHEY and CDR2 SMNVEV (reference sequence). The CDR3 sequence is 12 residues long. Between the trimmed V and J ends, which lost 2 bases and 7 bases, there was a span of 6 bases. The DNA of the CDR3 is TGTGCCAGCAGTTTAGGGGGGAATGAGCAGTTCTTC. Amino acids: CASSLGGNEQFF.

This chain connects TRBV5-6 to TRBJ2-1; 10 bases align to TRBD2. CDR1 and CDR2 from the germline V gene are SGHDT and YYEEEE. V shed 3 bases and J 2 bases; nucleotides not matched to a gene: 8. This CDR3 comprises 17 residues. CDR3 sequence: CASSWELAGEPYNEQFF. The CDR3 nucleotides are TGTGCCAGCAGCTGGGAGCTAGCGGGAGAACCCTACAATGAGCAGTTCTTC.

V is TRBV25-1 and J is TRBJ2-5, with 9 bases fitting TRBD1. Germline V lookup: CDR1 MGHDK, CDR2 SYGVNS. V shed 2 bases, J shed 2 bases, and the junction held 9 bases outside the gene matches. This CDR3 spans 17 amino acids. This CDR3 reads CASSERSRTGAQETQYF. The CDR3 nucleotides read TGTGCCAGCAGTGAACGTTCCCGGACAGGGGCGCAAGAGACCCAGTACTTC.

The rearrangement uses TRBV5-6 and TRBJ2-7; 15 bases align to TRBD2. The CDR3 covers 16 residues. J lost 6 bases, V lost 4 bases, and 8 bases had no gene match. Per the germline V gene, CDR1 is SGHDT and CDR2 is YYEEEE. CDR3 nucleotides: TGTGCCAGCAGCGTTCGGACTAGCGGGAGGGCTCTCGAGCAGTACTTC. Amino acid sequence: CASSVRTSGRALEQYF.

This chain uses TRBV7-2 with TRBJ2-3; a weak D match, TRBD2 (6 bases). The length of the CDR3 is 14 residues. Between the trimmed V and J ends, which lost 5 bases and 1 base, there was a span of 10 bases. Germline loops: CDR1 SGHTA, CDR2 FQGNSA. The CDR3 region is CASSQTRGTDTQYF. In nucleotides, the CDR3 is TGTGCCAGCAGCCAGACTAGGGGCACAGATACGCAGTATTTT.

The rearrangement uses TRBV2 and TRBJ2-7; TRBD1 matches 9 bases. The V segment lost 5 bases and the J segment 3 bases; nucleotides outside the gene matches: 5. Germline loops: CDR1 SNHLY, CDR2 FYNNEI. The CDR3 spans 14 residues. The CDR3 reads CASSNRGQDYEQYF. CDR3 DNA: TGTGCCAGCAGTAACAGGGGGCAGGACTACGAGCAGTACTTC.

The chain carries TRBV25-1 and TRBJ2-1; a possible D gene is TRBD2 (6 bases). Between the trimmed V and J ends, which lost 1 base and 12 bases, there was a span of 16 bases. Germline values: CDR1 MGHDK, CDR2 SYGVNS. CDR3 length: 14 amino acids. The CDR3 sequence: CASSEFSAGDGQFF. The CDR3 DNA sequence: TGTGCCAGCAGTGAATTCTCAGCGGGCGACGGGCAGTTCTTC.

This clone was picked up one time. The chain has TRBV12-5 and TRBJ1-5, with 7 bases identical to TRBD1. This CDR3 contains 13 residues. From germline, CDR1 is LGHNT and CDR2 FRNRAP. With 7 bases clipped from V and 9 bases from J, the junction kept 9 bases outside the gene matches. CDR3: CASVRQGGWPQHF. The CDR3 DNA is TGTGCTAGTGTTCGACAGGGTGGCTGGCCCCAGCATTTT. Full variable domain (outside the CDR3, taken from reference TRBV12-5 and TRBJ1-5): DARVTQTPRHKVTEMGQEVTMRCQPILGHNTVFWYRQTMMQGLELLAYFRNRAPLDDSGMPKDRFSAEMPDATLATLKIQPSEPRDSAVYFCASVRQGGWPQHFGDGTRLSIL.

The chain uses TRBV5-1 and TRBJ2-2; D is perhaps TRBD1 (6 bases). CDR1 is SGHRS, CDR2 YFSETQ, per germline. The CDR3 has 16 residues. V lost 4 bases and J lost 0, with 13 bases in between. The CDR3 loop reads CASSPEGETNTGELFF. As DNA, the CDR3 is TGCGCCAGCAGCCCCGAGGGGGAAACGAACACCGGGGAGCTGTTTTTT.

The V and J genes are TRBV2 and TRBJ1-3; 8 nucleotides agree with TRBD1. V dropped 10 bases and J dropped 1; count of bases not matched to a gene: 12. The CDR3 length is 16 residues. Germline V gene lookup returns CDR1 SNHLY and CDR2 FYNNEI. CDR3 DNA sequence: TGTGCCACCCGACAGGGGCTATCCGGGTCTGGAAACACCATATATTTT. Amino acids: CATRQGLSGSGNTIYF.

This clone appeared a single time. This chain links TRBV14 with TRBJ2-3; 9 nucleotides match TRBD2. After removal of 4 bases from V and 3 bases from J, the junction contained 8 bases not matched to a gene. CDR3 length: 16 amino acids. Per germline, CDR1 SGHDN and CDR2 FVKESK. The DNA of the CDR3 is TGTGCCAGCAGCCGAGGGGGGACTAGCAAGACAGATACGCAGTATTTT. Protein product: CASSRGGTSKTDTQYF.

The V gene is TRBV7-9, the J gene TRBJ2-1; 9 bases fit TRBD2. Per germline, CDR1 SEHNR and CDR2 FQNEAQ (reference sequence). The trim removed 5 bases at V and 8 bases at J, leaving 13 bases unmatched. The CDR3 length is 16 residues. CDR3 in amino acids: CASSRPPSGTSDEQFF. CDR3 nucleotides: TGTGCCAGCAGCCGCCCTCCTAGCGGGACCTCGGATGAGCAGTTCTTC.

The V gene is TRBV7-9, the J gene TRBJ2-7; unclear D gene. V lost 2 bases and J 0 bases, leaving 5 bases between the germline ends. CDR1 and CDR2 from the germline V gene are SEHNR and FQNEAQ (reference sequence). The CDR3 covers 13 residues. For the CDR3, the DNA is TGTGCCAGCAGCTTACAGGCCTCCTACGAGCAGTACTTC. This sequence encodes CASSLQASYEQYF.

The V gene is TRBV4-1, the J gene TRBJ2-2, with D possibly matching TRBD2 (5 bases). Per germline, CDR1 MGHRA and CDR2 YSYEKL. This CDR3 has 13 amino acids. The V and J ends lost 4 bases and 6 bases respectively, with 9 bases between them. CDR3: CASSPGSAGELFF. The CDR3 bases are TGCGCCAGCAGCCCGGGATCGGCCGGGGAGCTGTTTTTT.

The rearrangement joins TRBV29-1 to TRBJ1-1; a possible D gene is TRBD1 (5 bases). The CDR3 is 13 amino acids. Trimming stripped 0 bases from V and 5 bases from J, with 10 bases between. Germline V lookup: CDR1 SQVTM, CDR2 ANQGSEA. The CDR3 spells CSVEDLRGTEAFF. CDR3 in DNA: TGCAGCGTTGAAGATTTAAGGGGAACTGAAGCTTTCTTT.

The chain carries TRBV5-1 and TRBJ2-1, with TRBD2 matching over 7 bases. Germline lookup yields CDR1 SGHRS and CDR2 YFSETQ. J gave up 6 bases and V 7 bases, and 10 bases lay outside the gene matches. This CDR3 has 14 residues. CDR3 residues: CASGSGKGLNEQFF. CDR3 in DNA: TGCGCCAGCGGAAGCGGGAAGGGACTCAATGAGCAGTTCTTC.

The rearrangement joins TRBV19 to TRBJ2-3; 9 nucleotides align to TRBD2. The CDR3 consists of 17 residues. The junction had 9 bases not matched to a gene; V was cut back by 5 bases and J by 0 bases. Per the germline V gene, CDR1 is LNHDA and CDR2 is SQIVND (reference sequence). The CDR3 DNA sequence: TGTGCCAGTAGTCTTGTAGCGGGAGAGGGAAGCACAGATACGCAGTATTTT. Its protein product is CASSLVAGEGSTDTQYF.

The chain links TRBV4-3 to TRBJ1-2, with D possibly matching TRBD1 (5 bases). This CDR3 is built from 14 residues. V was cut by 4 bases and J by 3 bases, with 12 bases left in between. Germline CDR1 is LGHNA and CDR2 is YSLEER. As DNA, the CDR3 is TGCGCCAGCAGCCCGGGGGATCCCTACTATGGCTACACCTTC. This translates into CASSPGDPYYGYTF.

The V and J genes are TRBV4-1 and TRBJ2-1; 8 nucleotides align to TRBD1. V lost 0 bases to trimming and J lost 0 bases; unmatched junction nucleotides: 4. Germline CDR1 reads MGHRA; CDR2 reads YSYEKL. This CDR3 contains 17 residues. The CDR3 region is CASSQDLGTGSYNEQFF. For the CDR3, the DNA is TGCGCCAGCAGCCAAGATTTGGGGACAGGCTCCTACAATGAGCAGTTCTTC.

The chain uses TRBV6-1 and TRBJ1-2; no clear D. The CDR3 totals 15 residues. CDR1 and CDR2 (germline): MNHNS, SASEGT. With 1 base removed from V and 0 bases from J, the gap between germline ends came to 9 bases. The CDR3 spells CASSEGAVPNYGYTF. CDR3 bases: TGTGCCAGCAGTGAAGGGGCAGTTCCTAACTATGGCTACACCTTC.

This rearrangement joins TRBV27 to TRBJ2-7; 8 nucleotides align to TRBD2. Trimming cost V 3 bases and J 4 bases; bases outside gene matches: 20. The CDR3 is 19 amino acids. Per germline, CDR1 MNHEY and CDR2 SMNVEV (reference sequence). The CDR3 is CASSFYGGGRGGRRYEQYF. Here the CDR3 DNA reads TGTGCCAGCAGTTTTTATGGGGGAGGGCGGGGCGGGAGGCGGTACGAGCAGTACTTC.

This chain links TRBV11-3 with TRBJ2-7; the match to TRBD2 covers 12 bases. CDR3 size: 16 residues. Germline assignment: CDR1 SGHNT and CDR2 YENEEA. The J segment lost 4 bases and the V segment lost 6 bases, leaving 10 bases of the junction unmatched. The CDR3 is CASSRSLGTSGYEQYF. The DNA for the CDR3 is TGTGCCAGCAGTCGAAGCCTTGGGACTAGCGGGTACGAGCAGTACTTC.

This chain joins TRBV5-4 and TRBJ2-5; 7 bases are a match to TRBD1. V trimming: 4 bases; J trimming: 1 base; junction bases outside the gene matches: 7. CDR1 and CDR2 from the germline V gene are SGHNT and YYREEE (reference sequence). CDR3 length: 15 amino acids. The CDR3 region is CASSRSGTAQETQYF. The CDR3 nucleotides are TGTGCCAGCAGCAGGTCCGGGACAGCCCAAGAGACCCAGTACTTC.

The chain links TRBV15 to TRBJ2-1; 8 positions agree with TRBD1. The CDR3 spans 23 residues. V was pared by 1 base and J by 6 bases, with 29 bases of the junction left unmatched. Germline CDR1 is LNHNV and CDR2 is YYDKDF (reference sequence). CDR3 sequence reads: CATSRAFRPGSQGASVTGNEQFF. CDR3 sequence (DNA): TGTGCCACCAGCAGAGCCTTTCGGCCCGGCTCGCAGGGGGCATCGGTTACAGGCAATGAGCAGTTCTTC.

The J gene is TRBJ2-3, the V gene TRBV11-3, with TRBD2 matching over 8 bases. Germline V gene lookup returns CDR1 SGHNT and CDR2 YENEEA. V trimming: 5 bases; J trimming: 4 bases; junction bases outside the gene matches: 8. The CDR3 has 15 residues. CDR3 protein: CASSPAGAISDTQYF. The CDR3 DNA sequence: TGTGCCAGCAGCCCAGCGGGGGCGATTTCAGATACGCAGTATTTT.

The chain recombines TRBV11-2 with TRBJ2-2; TRBD2 aligns across 10 bases. Germline CDR1 and CDR2: SGHAT and FQNNGV. The V segment lost 1 base and the J segment 4 bases; nucleotides outside the gene matches: 6. The CDR3 is made up of 17 amino acids. CDR3 DNA sequence: TGTGCCAGCAGCTTAGGGACAGGACTAGCGGTCACCGGGGAGCTGTTTTTT. Protein sequence: CASSLGTGLAVTGELFF.

The chain joins TRBV19 to TRBJ1-1; no firm D call. V was pared by 7 bases and J by 1 base, with 19 bases between. CDR1 and CDR2 from the germline V gene are LNHDA and SQIVND (reference sequence). The CDR3 runs to 16 residues. In DNA, the CDR3 is TGTGCCAGTACCAGACCCGGGAGATACTCGAACACTGAAGCTTTCTTT. The encoded protein is CASTRPGRYSNTEAFF.